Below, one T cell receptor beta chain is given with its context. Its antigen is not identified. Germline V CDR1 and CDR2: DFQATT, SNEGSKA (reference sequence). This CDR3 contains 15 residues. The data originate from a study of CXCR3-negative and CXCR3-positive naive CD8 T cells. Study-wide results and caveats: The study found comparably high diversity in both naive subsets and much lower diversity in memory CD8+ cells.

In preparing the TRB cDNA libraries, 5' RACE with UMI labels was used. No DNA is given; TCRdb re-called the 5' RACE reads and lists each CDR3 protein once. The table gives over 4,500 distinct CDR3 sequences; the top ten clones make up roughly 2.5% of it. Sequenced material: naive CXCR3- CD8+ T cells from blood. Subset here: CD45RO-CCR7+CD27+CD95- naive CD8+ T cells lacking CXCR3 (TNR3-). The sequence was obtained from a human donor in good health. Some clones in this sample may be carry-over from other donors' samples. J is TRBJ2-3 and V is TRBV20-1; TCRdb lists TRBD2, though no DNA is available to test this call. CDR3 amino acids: CSARDRRLAGYTQYF.